One sample yielded the 28 T cell receptor beta chains listed below, sequenced in a study of blood T cell repertoires in COVID-19. Method: immunoSEQ multiplex PCR; TCRdb's copy keeps in-frame clones and lacks some. The table shows 250,000 or so clones, with 85% to 90% occurring only once. The sequenced material came from PBMCs or T cells enriched from blood (not recorded which). These receptors were obtained from a woman aged 30 to 39 with acute COVID-19.

This chain connects TRBV28 to TRBJ1-2; 10 bases line up with TRBD1. The V gene's germline CDR1 is MDHEN and CDR2 SYDVKM. This CDR3 has 16 residues. Trimming removed 8 bases from V and 1 base from J; junction bases left unmatched: 10. CDR3 DNA: TGTGCCAGCCGCTCGGGGGGGACAGGGGATAACTATGGCTACACCTTC. This codes for CASRSGGTGDNYGYTF.

The chain recombines TRBV28 with TRBJ2-7; TRBD2 might be the D (6 bases). Germline loops: CDR1 MDHEN, CDR2 SYDVKM. The CDR3 consists of 15 residues. The V and J ends lost 6 bases and 2 bases respectively, with 17 bases between them. This CDR3 reads CASSLSPGEAYEQYF. The CDR3 DNA reads TGTGCCAGCAGCCTCTCACCGGGGGAGGCCTACGAGCAGTACTTC. The complete variable domain, with remaining parts taken from reference TRBV28 and TRBJ2-7, reads DVKVTQSSRYLVKRTGEKVFLECVQDMDHENMFWYRQDPGLGLRLIYFSYDVKMKEKGDIPEGYSVSREKKERFSLILESASTNQTSMYLCASSLSPGEAYEQYFGPGTRLTVT.

This chain connects TRBV12-3 or TRBV12-4 to TRBJ1-5, with 11 bases fitting TRBD1. The CDR3 has 13 residues. The ends lost 6 bases at V and 7 bases at J; junction bases unmatched: 2. CDR3: CASRGQGVQPQHF. As DNA, the CDR3 is TGTGCCAGCAGGGGACAGGGGGTCCAGCCCCAGCATTTT.

The J gene is TRBJ2-5, the V gene TRBV5-4; the D is unclear. The V gene lost 2 bases and the J gene lost 6 bases, with 11 bases spanning the gap. The CDR3 spans 13 residues. Germline CDR1 is SGHNT and CDR2 is YYREEE (reference sequence). The CDR3 sequence: CASSFSELQTQYF. The CDR3 DNA reads TGTGCCAGCAGCTTTTCTGAGCTTCAGACCCAGTACTTC.

The rearrangement uses TRBV7-8 and TRBJ2-7, with 7 bases fitting TRBD1. CDR1 is SGHVS and CDR2 is FQNEAQ in the germline V gene. This CDR3 region has 14 residues. The V segment lost 4 bases and the J segment 0 bases; nucleotides outside the gene matches: 3. The CDR3 bases are TGTGCCAGCAGCTACCGGGACAGCTCCTACGAGCAGTACTTC. Protein sequence: CASSYRDSSYEQYF.

V usage is TRBV3-1 (or the pseudogene TRBV3-2) and J usage is TRBJ1-3; TRBD1 might be the D (5 bases). The CDR3 consists of 16 residues. Looked up from germline, CDR1 is LGHDT and CDR2 is YNNKEL (reference sequence). V lost 1 base to trimming and J lost 0 bases, with 10 bases between them. CDR3 protein: CASSQGLDTSGNTIYF. The CDR3 region has the DNA TGTGCCAGCAGCCAAGGTTTGGACACCTCTGGAAACACCATATATTTT.

V is TRBV7-2 and J is TRBJ2-3, with D perhaps matching TRBD2 (5 bases). The CDR3 is 15 residues long. CDR1 and CDR2 from the germline V gene are SGHTA and FQGNSA. The V end was cut by 5 bases, the J end by 8 bases, with 20 bases between. The CDR3 here is CASSPNLGSAGTQYF. CDR3 coding DNA: TGTGCCAGCAGCCCAAATCTAGGATCCGCGGGTACGCAGTATTTT.

This clone has just a few counts. The rearrangement links TRBV24-1 to TRBJ2-2; 8 bases match TRBD1. The CDR3 contains 16 residues. Germline CDR1 KGHDR, CDR2 SFDVKD. V shed 7 bases and J 7 bases; nucleotides not matched to a gene: 13. The CDR3 coding sequence is TGTGCCACCAGCCCGAGCGGCAGGGGGCAGGTCGGGGAGCTGTTTTTT. It encodes CATSPSGRGQVGELFF.

Only one count was recorded for this clone. The chain employs TRBV6-5 and TRBJ2-7; D perhaps matches TRBD2 (6 bases). Germline CDR1 MNHEY, CDR2 SVGAGI. V was clipped by 8 bases and J by 3 bases, with 17 bases between them. There are 14 residues in the CDR3. The CDR3 DNA is TGTGCCAGCGTCCGGGTGGGACTCCTCTACGAGCAGTACTTC. Its translation is CASVRVGLLYEQYF.

CDR3 sequence: CASSPVGVGGYTF. CDR3 sequence (DNA): TGTGCCAGCAGCCCCGTCGGGGTGGGAGGCTACACCTTC. The chain recombines TRBV9 with TRBJ1-2; no clear D. Germline lookup yields CDR1 SGDLS and CDR2 YYNGEE. V lost 4 bases, J lost 8 bases, and 15 bases lay in between. The CDR3 spans 13 residues.

J is TRBJ2-7 and V is TRBV28, with 9 positions matching TRBD1. Germline-derived CDR1 and CDR2 are MDHEN and SYDVKM. The V segment lost 4 bases and the J segment 5 bases; nucleotides outside the gene matches: 9. The CDR3 extends over 15 amino acids. The CDR3 region has the DNA TGTGCCAGCAGTTCCACGACAGGGGGGAGGAACGAGCAGTACTTC. Protein: CASSSTTGGRNEQYF. The variable domain in full, with the rest retrieved from reference TRBV28 and TRBJ2-7, is DVKVTQSSRYLVKRTGEKVFLECVQDMDHENMFWYRQDPGLGLRLIYFSYDVKMKEKGDIPEGYSVSREKKERFSLILESASTNQTSMYLCASSSTTGGRNEQYFGPGTRLTVT.

The chain recombines TRBV5-6 with TRBJ1-1, with D perhaps matching TRBD1 (6 bases). The CDR3 loop spans 15 amino acids. CDR1 is SGHDT and CDR2 is YYEEEE in the germline V gene. V was shortened by 4 bases and J by 2 bases, with 15 bases between the two germline ends. The CDR3 is CASSPASRGNTEAFF. CDR3 coding DNA: TGTGCCAGCAGCCCCGCGTCCAGGGGTAACACTGAAGCTTTCTTT.

The CDR3 DNA follows: TGTGCCAGCAGTGCCAAGTCCCTAAGCGGTATTAACAATGAGCAGTTCTTC. Translating gives CASSAKSLSGINNEQFF. The chain couples TRBV9 to TRBJ2-1; possible D gene TRBD2, 5 bases. Trimming took off 5 bases at V and 5 bases at J, with 23 bases between the two ends. This CDR3 contains 17 residues. The germline gives CDR1 SGDLS, CDR2 YYNGEE.

The gene calls are TRBV28 and TRBJ2-3; 7 bases fit TRBD2. Trimming cost V 4 bases and J 3 bases; bases outside gene matches: 13. Per the germline V gene, CDR1 is MDHEN and CDR2 is SYDVKM. CDR3 length equals 17 residues. This CDR3 reads CASSSALAGDPTDTQYF. In DNA form, the CDR3 reads TGTGCCAGCAGTTCCGCCCTGGCGGGAGATCCGACAGATACGCAGTATTTT.

The CDR3 sequence: CASSSGQDTSYEQYF. The CDR3 DNA reads as TGCGCCAGCAGTTCCGGACAGGACACGTCCTACGAGCAGTACTTC. This chain uses TRBV10-2 with TRBJ2-7; 7 bases are shared with TRBD1. CDR1 and CDR2 (germline): WSHSY, SAAADI. V was pared by 5 bases and J by 1 base, with 8 bases of the junction left unmatched. CDR3 length equals 15 residues.

The chain couples TRBV7-8 to TRBJ2-2; D is ambiguous. This CDR3 has 16 amino acids. Germline CDR1 SGHVS, CDR2 FQNEAQ. V lost 5 bases and J 0 bases, leaving 13 bases between the germline ends. The CDR3 here is CASSPLSAANTGELFF. The CDR3 nucleotides are TGTGCCAGCAGCCCTCTTTCCGCGGCGAACACCGGGGAGCTGTTTTTT.

This chain connects TRBV4-1 to TRBJ2-1, with D possibly TRBD1 on 5 matching bases. Germline V gene lookup returns CDR1 MGHRA and CDR2 YSYEKL. This CDR3 has 13 amino acids. V lost 0 bases to trimming and J lost 7 bases, with 7 bases between them. CDR3 coding DNA: TGCGCCAGCAGCCAAGAACAGGCTAATGAGCAGTTCTTC. This translates into CASSQEQANEQFF.

This rearrangement joins TRBV13 to TRBJ2-7, with 13 bases lining up with TRBD2. Trimming at V came to 5 bases and at J to 7 bases, leaving 5 bases not matched to a gene. Germline CDR1 is PRHDT and CDR2 is FYEKMQ (reference sequence). The CDR3 spans 14 residues. CDR3 loop: CASSPRTSGREQYF. The CDR3 nucleotides are TGTGCCAGCAGCCCGCGGACTAGCGGGAGAGAGCAGTACTTC.

The rearrangement joins TRBV7-9 to TRBJ2-5; maybe TRBD1 (6 bases). CDR3 length: 13 amino acids. In germline, CDR1 is SEHNR, CDR2 FQNEAQ (reference sequence). V lost 6 bases and J 3 bases, leaving 11 bases between the germline ends. As DNA, the CDR3 is TGTGCCAGCAGGGAGAGGGGGAAAGAGACCCAGTACTTC. Encoded protein: CASRERGKETQYF.

The rearrangement joins TRBV19 to TRBJ2-7, with D tentatively TRBD1 (5 bases). The germline gives CDR1 LNHDA, CDR2 SQIVND (reference sequence). Trimming pared 5 bases from V and 4 bases from J, leaving 18 bases between. The CDR3 is made up of 15 amino acids. The DNA for the CDR3 is TGTGCCAGTAGTTTTGGGGCTGACGCTTTTTACGAGCAGTACTTC. Translation gives CASSFGADAFYEQYF. Using reference TRBV19 and TRBJ2-7 for the parts outside the CDR3, the full variable domain is DGGITQSPKYLFRKEGQNVTLSCEQNLNHDAMYWYRQDPGQGLRLIYYSQIVNDFQKGDIAEGYSVSREKKESFPLTVTSAQKNPTAFYLCASSFGADAFYEQYFGPGTRLTVT.

The rearrangement uses TRBV18 and TRBJ2-1; 11 bases are a match to TRBD2. Germline CDR1 KGHSH, CDR2 LQKENI. Losses at the gene ends were 2 bases for V and 9 bases for J; bases not matched to a gene: 3. The CDR3 spans 14 residues. The CDR3, as DNA: TGTGCCAGCTCACCAACTAGCGGGAGTTCTGAGCAGTTCTTC. It yields the protein CASSPTSGSSEQFF.

The chain employs TRBV6-2 or TRBV6-3 and TRBJ2-1, with D possibly being TRBD2 (6 bases). Germline V lookup: CDR1 MNHEY, CDR2 SVGEGT. Between the trimmed V and J ends, which lost 2 bases and 14 bases, there was a span of 10 bases. The CDR3 consists of 11 residues. In DNA, the CDR3 is TGTGCCAGCAGTTACCCAGGAGGGGAGTTCTTC. Translation gives CASSYPGGEFF.

This sequence joins TRBV19 and TRBJ2-7; 10 bases line up with TRBD2. This CDR3 is 14 amino acids long. The V gene's germline CDR1 is LNHDA and CDR2 SQIVND (reference sequence). V was clipped by 3 bases and J by 5 bases; unmatched bases: 4. The CDR3 region has the DNA TGTGCCAGTAGTATCATCCTAGCGGGAGACGAGCAGTACTTC. Amino acid sequence: CASSIILAGDEQYF. Variable domain in full (rest from reference TRBV19 and TRBJ2-7): DGGITQSPKYLFRKEGQNVTLSCEQNLNHDAMYWYRQDPGQGLRLIYYSQIVNDFQKGDIAEGYSVSREKKESFPLTVTSAQKNPTAFYLCASSIILAGDEQYFGPGTRLTVT.

This chain joins TRBV14 and TRBJ1-4; no definite D call. Germline V gives CDR1 SGHDN, CDR2 FVKESK. This CDR3 contains 16 residues. Trimming cost V 4 bases and J 0 bases, with 12 bases left between them. DNA for the CDR3: TGTGCCAGCAGCCGATGGGGAGTGGCAACTAATGAAAAACTGTTTTTT. Residues: CASSRWGVATNEKLFF. The entire variable domain, with the rest obtained from reference TRBV14 and TRBJ1-4, is as follows: EAGVTQFPSHSVIEKGQTVTLRCDPISGHDNLYWYRRVMGKEIKFLLHFVKESKQDESGMPNNRFLAERTGGTYSTLKVQPAELEDSGVYFCASSRWGVATNEKLFFGSGTQLSVL.

The chain is built from TRBV7-3 and TRBJ2-3; D unresolved. Germline CDR1 SGHTA, CDR2 FQGTGA. The CDR3 has 14 amino acids. V gave up 0 bases and J gave up 4 bases, with 8 bases separating them. The DNA for the CDR3 is TGTGCCAGCAGCTTAACGAGCGCCTCAGATACGCAGTATTTT. It yields the protein CASSLTSASDTQYF.

The chain uses TRBV6-2 or TRBV6-3 and TRBJ1-5; D perhaps matches TRBD1 (5 bases). This CDR3 contains 14 residues. Germline assignment: CDR1 MNHEY and CDR2 SVGEGT. Trimming took 5 bases from V and 7 from J, leaving 15 bases between them. DNA of the CDR3: TGTGCCAGCAGTCAGGGATCAGGGAAGCAGCCCCAGCATTTT. Residues: CASSQGSGKQPQHF.

The chain uses TRBV2 and TRBJ2-1, with D maybe TRBD2 (5 bases). Trimming cost V 6 bases and J 5 bases, with 11 bases left between them. The CDR3 is 13 amino acids. CDR1 is SNHLY, CDR2 FYNNEI, per germline. CDR3 residues: CASRPDSHNEQFF. CDR3 nucleotide sequence: TGTGCCAGCAGGCCGGACTCACACAATGAGCAGTTCTTC. Using reference TRBV2 and TRBJ2-1 for the parts outside the CDR3, the full variable domain is EPEVTQTPSHQVTQMGQEVILRCVPISNHLYFYWYRQILGQKVEFLVSFYNNEISEKSEIFDDQFSVERPDGSNFTLKIRSTKLEDSAMYFCASRPDSHNEQFFGPGTRLTVL.

The chain has TRBV4-1 and TRBJ1-3; D gene unclear. The CDR3 runs to 18 residues. V was trimmed by 0 bases and J by 0 bases, leaving 15 bases between them. Germline CDR1 and CDR2: MGHRA and YSYEKL. The CDR3 region has the DNA TGCGCCAGCAGCCAAGAAGAGGTTCGGCCATCCTCTGGAAACACCATATATTTT. Its translation: CASSQEEVRPSSGNTIYF.